The 13 T cell receptor beta chains listed next were all sequenced from one sample in a study of Tregs in tolerant kidney transplant recipients. These receptors have no known antigen. Only in-frame clones appear in the TCRdb table, and some are missing; sequencing was by immunoSEQ multiplex PCR. The sample consists of tens of thousands of clones, 95% to 96% of them appearing once. The specimen sequenced was Tregs from blood cultured with allogeneic cells. The receptors originated from a human donor in good health.

This clone was seen only once. This rearrangement joins TRBV19 to TRBJ1-4; 7 bases are a match to TRBD1. From germline, CDR1 is LNHDA and CDR2 SQIVND (reference sequence). The CDR3 loop spans 11 amino acids. V lost 8 bases to trimming and J lost 11 bases; unmatched junction nucleotides: 5. The chain's CDR3 is CASSGQLKLFF. The CDR3 DNA sequence: TGTGCCAGTTCGGGACAGCTGAAACTGTTTTTT.

The rearrangement joins TRBV5-1 to TRBJ2-4, with a possible D match to TRBD2 (5 bases). Germline CDR1 and CDR2: SGHRS and YFSETQ. The V gene lost 4 bases and the J gene lost 6 bases, with 14 bases spanning the gap. This CDR3 region has 14 residues. Here the CDR3 DNA reads TGCGCCAGCAGCAGAGCCGGCCGGGGAAACATTCAGTACTTC. Translation: CASSRAGRGNIQYF.

Here the CDR3 DNA reads TGTGCCAGCAGCAGATTGAGGGACAGGGAATACCGTTATGGCTACACCTTC. Amino acids: CASSRLRDREYRYGYTF. This chain links TRBV5-6 with TRBJ1-2, with 9 bases aligning to TRBD1. CDR3 length equals 17 residues. Per the germline V gene, CDR1 is SGHDT and CDR2 is YYEEEE. Trimming at V came to 4 bases and at J to 5 bases, leaving 15 bases not matched to a gene. Based on the CDR3 plus reference TRBV5-6 and TRBJ1-2, the full variable domain is DAGVTQSPTHLIKTRGQQVTLRCSPKSGHDTVSWYQQALGQGPQFIFQYYEEEERQRGNFPDRFSGHQFPNYSSELNVNALLLGDSALYLCASSRLRDREYRYGYTFGSGTRLTVV.

The V call is TRBV18, the J call TRBJ1-3; no firm D call. The V gene lost 2 bases and the J gene lost 0 bases, with 8 bases spanning the gap. The CDR3 loop spans 15 amino acids. CDR1 and CDR2 from the germline V gene are KGHSH and LQKENI. Here the CDR3 reads CASSPSLTSGNTIYF. CDR3 in DNA: TGTGCCAGCTCACCATCTCTGACCTCTGGAAACACCATATATTTT.

The J gene is TRBJ2-7, the V gene TRBV5-1, with 7 bases matching TRBD1. Looked up from germline, CDR1 is SGHRS and CDR2 is YFSETQ. With 4 bases clipped from V and 1 base from J, the junction kept 8 bases outside the gene matches. This CDR3 is built from 15 residues. The CDR3 DNA follows: TGCGCCAGCAGCCCAAATCCGGGACAGTCCTACGAGCAGTACTTC. Translating gives CASSPNPGQSYEQYF.

V and J are TRBV11-3 and TRBJ2-2; D might be TRBD1 or TRBD2, each matching 6 bases. The CDR3 is 16 residues long. V gave up 5 bases and J gave up 7 bases, with 20 bases separating them. Germline CDR1 and CDR2: SGHNT and YENEEA. The CDR3 sequence: CASSPRDMRGGGELFF. CDR3 DNA sequence: TGTGCCAGCAGCCCGCGGGACATGCGGGGTGGCGGGGAGCTGTTTTTT.

This clone came up a few times. This chain connects TRBV5-1 to TRBJ2-1; D tentatively reads TRBD1 or TRBD2 (6 bases each). Trimming took off 4 bases at V and 2 bases at J, with 13 bases between the two ends. Germline CDR1 reads SGHRS; CDR2 reads YFSETQ. The CDR3 has 15 residues. CDR3 DNA: TGCGCCAGCAGCCGCAGGAGGGACACCTACAATGAGCAGTTCTTC. Translation gives CASSRRRDTYNEQFF. The complete variable domain, with remaining parts taken from reference TRBV5-1 and TRBJ2-1, reads KAGVTQTPRYLIKTRGQQVTLSCSPISGHRSVSWYQQTPGQGLQFLFEYFSETQRNKGNFPGRFSGRQFSNSRSEMNVSTLELGDSALYLCASSRRRDTYNEQFFGPGTRLTVL.

This chain uses TRBV5-1 with TRBJ2-7; D is uncertain. V lost 4 bases and J 0 bases, leaving 8 bases between the germline ends. Germline V CDR1 and CDR2: SGHRS, YFSETQ. The CDR3 has 13 amino acids. In DNA form, the CDR3 reads TGCGCCAGCAGCGGGCCGCACTCCTACGAGCAGTACTTC. As protein: CASSGPHSYEQYF.

The chain recombines TRBV5-1 with TRBJ2-7; tentatively, D is TRBD1 (6 bases). CDR3 size: 13 residues. Germline loops: CDR1 SGHRS, CDR2 YFSETQ. V was clipped by 5 bases and J by 2 bases, with 11 bases between them. The CDR3 protein is CASRKGGPYEQYF. CDR3 bases: TGCGCCAGCAGGAAAGGGGGACCCTACGAGCAGTACTTC.

This clone is a singleton in its sample. This chain uses TRBV5-6 with TRBJ1-1; 9 positions agree with TRBD1. Germline CDR1 reads SGHDT; CDR2 reads YYEEEE. This CDR3 has 17 residues. V lost 0 bases to trimming and J lost 6 bases; unmatched junction nucleotides: 12. Here the CDR3 reads CASSLGSGTGRLAEAFF. The CDR3 region has the DNA TGTGCCAGCAGCTTGGGGAGCGGGACAGGGCGTCTAGCTGAAGCTTTCTTT.

The chain is built from TRBV29-1 and TRBJ1-4, with D unresolved. Trimming left V 4 bases short and J 8 bases short, with 14 bases between. From germline, CDR1 is SQVTM and CDR2 ANQGSEA. CDR3 length: 13 amino acids. The CDR3 DNA reads TGCAGCGTTGCCTCGGGTCCGGGGGAAAAACTGTTTTTT. This codes for CSVASGPGEKLFF.

The rearrangement joins TRBV5-1 to TRBJ1-3, with a weak D call TRBD1 (5 bases). Between the trimmed V and J ends, which lost 4 bases and 4 bases, there was a span of 12 bases. Germline CDR1 is SGHRS and CDR2 is YFSETQ. The CDR3 covers 14 residues. CDR3 sequence: CASSPGDGGNTIYF. The CDR3 nucleotides are TGCGCCAGCAGCCCCGGGGACGGCGGAAACACCATATATTTT.

V gene TRBV6-5 combines with J gene TRBJ2-1; the D gene could be TRBD1 or TRBD2 (5 bases each). The ends were cut back, 2 bases at V and 5 bases at J, with 16 bases in the middle. The germline gives CDR1 MNHEY, CDR2 SVGAGI. The CDR3 spans 16 residues. The chain's CDR3 is CASSYGSARGDNEQFF. The CDR3 DNA is TGTGCCAGCAGTTACGGAAGCGCCCGAGGGGACAATGAGCAGTTCTTC.